At least ten counts were recorded for the clone carrying this TCR beta chain. Its antigen is undetermined. This specimen comes from a study of T cell repertoires in cytomegalovirus infection. Overall study context: Indications came from public TCR beta signatures; they pointed to CMV infection and to a matching HLA type.

TCRdb called the reads again in MiXCR, with one record for every CDR3 protein. This sample has some 920,000 distinct CDR3 sequences, with 30% to 40% found just once. The CDR3 extends over 16 amino acids. Unmatched junction bases numbered 4, after V lost 1 base and J lost 1 base. CDR1 is SGHTA, CDR2 FQGNSA, per germline. Sequenced here: cultured CD8+ T cells from PBMCs, sampled from culture after CMV antigen stimulation. This sequence was found in a human donor in good health (CMV status not recorded). Some clones in this sample may be carry-over from other donors' samples. The J gene is TRBJ2-1, the V gene TRBV7-2, with 7 bases fitting TRBD2. The CDR3 DNA is TGTGCCAGCAGCTTAGTCGGCGGGGGTTCCTACAATGAGCAGTTCTTC. The encoded protein is CASSLVGGGSYNEQFF.